The clone carrying this TCR beta chain occurred once. CDR1 and CDR2 from the germline V gene are MDHEN and SYDVKM. CDR3 length equals 13 residues. The ends lost 9 bases at V and 7 bases at J; junction bases unmatched: 10. The source of the sample is a study of blood T cell repertoires in COVID-19. Study summary: Samples representing acute and convalescent COVID-19 were sourced from the United States, Italy and Spain. Nucleic acid was either cDNA or gDNA, and it came from T cells, B-cell-depleted T cells, or PBMCs.

Clones were read by immunoSEQ multiplex PCR, and TCRdb kept only the in-frame ones, dropping some. The data show about 330,000 clones, 70% to 90% seen once. Cohort placement rested on clinical history that participants reported themselves. This TCR came from a woman in her thirties who had recovered from COVID-19. This chain links TRBV28 with TRBJ1-1, with 8 bases lining up with TRBD1. Sequencing used PBMCs or T cells enriched from blood (not recorded which). Here the CDR3 reads CASTGQVVSEAFF. The CDR3 DNA reads as TGTGCCAGTACGGGACAGGTTGTAAGTGAAGCTTTCTTT. Full variable domain (missing parts from reference TRBV28 and TRBJ1-1): DVKVTQSSRYLVKRTGEKVFLECVQDMDHENMFWYRQDPGLGLRLIYFSYDVKMKEKGDIPEGYSVSREKKERFSLILESASTNQTSMYLCASTGQVVSEAFFGQGTRLTVV.